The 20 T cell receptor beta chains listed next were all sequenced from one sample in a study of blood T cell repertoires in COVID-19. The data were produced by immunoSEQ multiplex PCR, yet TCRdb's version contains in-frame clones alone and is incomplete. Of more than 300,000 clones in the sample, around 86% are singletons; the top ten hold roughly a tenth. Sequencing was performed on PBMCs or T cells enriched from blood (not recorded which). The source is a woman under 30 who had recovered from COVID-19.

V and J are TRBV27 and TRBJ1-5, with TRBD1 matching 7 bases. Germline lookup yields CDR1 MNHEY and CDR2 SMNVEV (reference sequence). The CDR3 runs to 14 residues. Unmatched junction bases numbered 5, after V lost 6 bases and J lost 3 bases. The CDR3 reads CASSPQGNNQPQHF. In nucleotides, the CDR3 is TGTGCCAGCAGCCCACAGGGGAACAATCAGCCCCAGCATTTT.

CDR3 in DNA: TGTGCCAGCAGCACCAACCCGGGACAGGGGGCCCCCGGGGAGCTGTTTTTT. Its translation is CASSTNPGQGAPGELFF. The V and J genes are TRBV9 and TRBJ2-2; 12 nucleotides line up with TRBD1. V lost 4 bases and J lost 6; bases outside the gene matches: 10. The CDR3 has 17 amino acids. CDR1 is SGDLS and CDR2 is YYNGEE in the germline V gene.

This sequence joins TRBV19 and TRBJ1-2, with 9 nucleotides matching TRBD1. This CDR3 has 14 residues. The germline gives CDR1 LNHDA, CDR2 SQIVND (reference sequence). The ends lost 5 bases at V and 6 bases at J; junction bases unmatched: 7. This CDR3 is CASSSLGQGDGYTF. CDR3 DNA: TGTGCCAGTAGTTCCCTGGGACAGGGCGATGGCTACACCTTC.

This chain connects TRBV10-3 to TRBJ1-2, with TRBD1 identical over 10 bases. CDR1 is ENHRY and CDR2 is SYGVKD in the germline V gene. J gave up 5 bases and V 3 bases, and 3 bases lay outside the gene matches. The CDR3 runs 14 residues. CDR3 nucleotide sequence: TGTGCCATCAGTGATTGGGGACAGGGGTATGGCTACACCTTC. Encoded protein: CAISDWGQGYGYTF.

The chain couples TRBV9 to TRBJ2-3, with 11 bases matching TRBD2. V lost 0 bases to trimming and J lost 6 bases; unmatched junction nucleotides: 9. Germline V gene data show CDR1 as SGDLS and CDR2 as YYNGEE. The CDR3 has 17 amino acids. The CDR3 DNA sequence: TGTGCCAGCAGCGTAGCTTTAGCGGGGGGGCCGATGGATACGCAGTATTTT. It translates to CASSVALAGGPMDTQYF.

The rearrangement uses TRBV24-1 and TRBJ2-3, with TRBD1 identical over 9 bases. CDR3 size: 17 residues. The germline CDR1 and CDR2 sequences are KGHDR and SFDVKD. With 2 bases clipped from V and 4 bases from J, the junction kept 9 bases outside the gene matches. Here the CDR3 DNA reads TGTGCCACCAGTGATTCACCGGGACAGGGAACGGCAGATACGCAGTATTTT. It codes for CATSDSPGQGTADTQYF.

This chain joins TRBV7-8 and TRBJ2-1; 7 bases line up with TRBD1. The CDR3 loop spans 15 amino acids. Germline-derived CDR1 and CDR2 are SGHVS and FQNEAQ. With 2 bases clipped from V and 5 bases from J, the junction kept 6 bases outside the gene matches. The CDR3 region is CASSLRIGTDNEQFF. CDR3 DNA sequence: TGTGCCAGCAGCTTACGAATAGGGACAGACAATGAGCAGTTCTTC.

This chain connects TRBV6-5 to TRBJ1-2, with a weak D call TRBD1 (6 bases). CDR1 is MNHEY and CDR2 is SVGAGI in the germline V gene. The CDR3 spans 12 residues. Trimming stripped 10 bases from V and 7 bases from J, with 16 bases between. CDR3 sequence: CAIELDSSGYTF. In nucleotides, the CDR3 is TGTGCCATCGAATTGGACAGCTCTGGCTACACCTTC.

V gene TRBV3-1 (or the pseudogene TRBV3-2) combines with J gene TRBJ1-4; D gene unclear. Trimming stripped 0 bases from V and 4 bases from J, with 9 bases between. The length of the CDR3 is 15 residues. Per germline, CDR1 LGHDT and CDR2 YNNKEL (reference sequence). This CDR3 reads CASSQEGAFNEKLFF. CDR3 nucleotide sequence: TGTGCCAGCAGCCAAGAAGGAGCGTTTAATGAAAAACTGTTTTTT.

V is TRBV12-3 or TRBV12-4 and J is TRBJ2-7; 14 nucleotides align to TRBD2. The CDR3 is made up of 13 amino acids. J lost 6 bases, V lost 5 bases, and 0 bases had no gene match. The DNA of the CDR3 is TGTGCCAGCAGTGGGACTAGCGGGAGCGAGCAGTACTTC. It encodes CASSGTSGSEQYF.

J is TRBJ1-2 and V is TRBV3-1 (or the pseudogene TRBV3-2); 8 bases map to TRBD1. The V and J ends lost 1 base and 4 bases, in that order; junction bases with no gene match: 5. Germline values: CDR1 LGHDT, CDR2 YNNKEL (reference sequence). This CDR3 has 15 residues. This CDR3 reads CASSQVYRGIYGYTF. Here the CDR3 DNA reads TGTGCCAGCAGCCAAGTTTACAGGGGGATCTATGGCTACACCTTC.

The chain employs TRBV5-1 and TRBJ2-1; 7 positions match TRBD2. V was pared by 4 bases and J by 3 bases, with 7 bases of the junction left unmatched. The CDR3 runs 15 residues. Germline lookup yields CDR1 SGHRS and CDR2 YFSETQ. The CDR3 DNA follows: TGCGCCAGCAGCCCTAGCGGAGGCGACTACAATGAGCAGTTCTTC. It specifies CASSPSGGDYNEQFF.

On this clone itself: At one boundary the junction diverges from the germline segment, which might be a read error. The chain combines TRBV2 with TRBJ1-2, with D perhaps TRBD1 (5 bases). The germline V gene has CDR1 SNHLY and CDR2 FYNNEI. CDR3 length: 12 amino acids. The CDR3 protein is CAGRDSNYGYTF. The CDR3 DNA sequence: TGTGCCGGCAGAGACAGCAACTATGGCTACACCTTC.

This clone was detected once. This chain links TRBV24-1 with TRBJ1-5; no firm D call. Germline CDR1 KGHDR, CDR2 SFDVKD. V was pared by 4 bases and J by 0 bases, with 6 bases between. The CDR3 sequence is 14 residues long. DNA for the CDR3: TGTGCCACCAGTGAGGCAGATAGCAATCAGCCCCAGCATTTT. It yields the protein CATSEADSNQPQHF.

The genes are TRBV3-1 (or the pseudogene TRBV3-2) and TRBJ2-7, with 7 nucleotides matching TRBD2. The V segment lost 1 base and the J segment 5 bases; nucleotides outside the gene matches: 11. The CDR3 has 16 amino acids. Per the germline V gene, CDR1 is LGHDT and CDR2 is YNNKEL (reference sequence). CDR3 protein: CASSQGWGGHRDEQYF. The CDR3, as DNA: TGTGCCAGCAGCCAAGGTTGGGGGGGTCATCGGGACGAGCAGTACTTC.

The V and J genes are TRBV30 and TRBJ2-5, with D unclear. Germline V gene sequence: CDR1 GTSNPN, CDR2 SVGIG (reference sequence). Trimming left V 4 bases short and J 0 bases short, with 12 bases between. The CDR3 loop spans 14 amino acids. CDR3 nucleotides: TGTGCCTGGAAACCTACGGTTTACCAAGAGACCCAGTACTTC. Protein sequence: CAWKPTVYQETQYF.

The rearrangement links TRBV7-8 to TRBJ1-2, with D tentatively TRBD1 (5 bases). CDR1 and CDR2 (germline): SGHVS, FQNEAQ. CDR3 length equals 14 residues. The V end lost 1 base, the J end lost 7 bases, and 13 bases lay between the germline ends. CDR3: CASSLEGRAVGYTF. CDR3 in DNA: TGTGCCAGCAGCTTAGAGGGCAGGGCTGTTGGCTACACCTTC.

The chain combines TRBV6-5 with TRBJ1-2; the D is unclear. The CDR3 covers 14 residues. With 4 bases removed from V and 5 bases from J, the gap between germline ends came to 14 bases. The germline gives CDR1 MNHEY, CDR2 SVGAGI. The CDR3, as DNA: TGTGCCAGCAGTTTTGACCCCGGAGGTTATGGCTACACCTTC. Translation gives CASSFDPGGYGYTF.

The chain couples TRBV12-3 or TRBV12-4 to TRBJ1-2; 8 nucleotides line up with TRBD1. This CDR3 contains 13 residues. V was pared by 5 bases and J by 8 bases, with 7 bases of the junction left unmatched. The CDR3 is CASSGQGFRGYTF. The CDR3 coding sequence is TGTGCCAGCAGTGGACAGGGTTTCCGGGGCTACACCTTC.

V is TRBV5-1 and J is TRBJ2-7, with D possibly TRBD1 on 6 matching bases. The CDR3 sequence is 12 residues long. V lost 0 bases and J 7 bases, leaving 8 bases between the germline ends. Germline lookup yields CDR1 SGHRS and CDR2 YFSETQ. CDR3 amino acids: CASSLGGQEQYF. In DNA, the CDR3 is TGCGCCAGCAGCTTGGGGGGGCAAGAGCAGTACTTC. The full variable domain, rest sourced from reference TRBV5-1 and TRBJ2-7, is KAGVTQTPRYLIKTRGQQVTLSCSPISGHRSVSWYQQTPGQGLQFLFEYFSETQRNKGNFPGRFSGRQFSNSRSEMNVSTLELGDSALYLCASSLGGQEQYFGPGTRLTVT.